A single sample gave rise to the 30 T cell receptor beta chains below, sequenced in a study of T cells in narcolepsy. TCRdb's copy holds only in-frame clones and misses some; the assay was immunoSEQ multiplex PCR. Among about 27,000 clones, more than 75% were seen once, and the ten largest hold more than 0.95%. Sample: CD45RA- memory CD4+ T cells from PBMCs. These receptor sequences come from a human donor with narcolepsy.

The chain has TRBV11-2 and TRBJ1-3; the D is unclear. The CDR3 has 15 residues. Looked up from germline, CDR1 is SGHAT and CDR2 is FQNNGV. V lost 5 bases and J 3 bases, leaving 14 bases between the germline ends. CDR3 in DNA: TGTGCCAGCAGCGGGTATCAGAGTAGTGGAAACACCATATATTTT. Residues: CASSGYQSSGNTIYF.

The V call is TRBV5-1, the J call TRBJ2-2, with D maybe TRBD1 (5 bases). The CDR3 is made up of 15 amino acids. Germline V lookup: CDR1 SGHRS, CDR2 YFSETQ. V lost 0 bases, J lost 3 bases, and 9 bases lay in between. The CDR3 sequence: CASSLGQGDTGELFF. The CDR3 DNA follows: TGCGCCAGCAGCTTGGGTCAGGGTGACACCGGGGAGCTGTTTTTT. The full variable domain, in which reference TRBV5-1 and TRBJ2-2 provide the parts outside the CDR3, is KAGVTQTPRYLIKTRGQQVTLSCSPISGHRSVSWYQQTPGQGLQFLFEYFSETQRNKGNFPGRFSGRQFSNSRSEMNVSTLELGDSALYLCASSLGQGDTGELFFGEGSRLTVL.

The rearrangement links TRBV19 to TRBJ2-7; either TRBD1 or TRBD2 may supply D (5 bases each). Germline CDR1 and CDR2: LNHDA and SQIVND (reference sequence). The CDR3 consists of 15 residues. Trimming cost V 4 bases and J 0 bases, with 13 bases left between them. The chain's CDR3 is CASSNAGTFSYEQYF. The CDR3 DNA reads as TGTGCCAGTAGTAACGCCGGGACGTTCTCCTACGAGCAGTACTTC.

Only a few counts were recorded for this clone. The chain combines TRBV5-8 with TRBJ2-7; 7 positions agree with TRBD1. There are 13 residues in the CDR3. Losses at the gene ends were 8 bases for V and 2 bases for J; bases not matched to a gene: 7. Germline V CDR1 and CDR2: SGHTS, YDEGEE. The CDR3 nucleotides are TGTGCCAGTAAGCGACAGGGACCCTACGAGCAGTACTTC. This translates into CASKRQGPYEQYF.

V usage is TRBV2 and J usage is TRBJ2-3; 8 bases are a match to TRBD1. V lost 5 bases and J lost 1; bases outside the gene matches: 5. Germline-derived CDR1 and CDR2 are SNHLY and FYNNEI. This CDR3 is built from 15 residues. The DNA of the CDR3 is TGTGCCAGCAGTTTTCTACAGGGGGGCACAGATACGCAGTATTTT. It specifies CASSFLQGGTDTQYF.

The table lists this clone with a few counts. This chain uses TRBV13 with TRBJ2-1; 8 bases are a match to TRBD2. Germline CDR1 PRHDT, CDR2 FYEKMQ (reference sequence). This CDR3 region has 16 residues. V dropped 1 base and J dropped 6; count of bases not matched to a gene: 8. DNA of the CDR3: TGTGCCAGCAGCTTAGAGAGGTCTAGCGGGTTCAATGAGCAGTTCTTC. Residues: CASSLERSSGFNEQFF. The variable domain in full, with the rest retrieved from reference TRBV13 and TRBJ2-1, is AAGVIQSPRHLIKEKRETATLKCYPIPRHDTVYWYQQGPGQDPQFLISFYEKMQSDKGSIPDRFSAQQFSDYHSELNMSSLELGDSALYFCASSLERSSGFNEQFFGPGTRLTVL.

The J gene is TRBJ2-1, the V gene TRBV28, with D possibly TRBD2 on 5 matching bases. There are 13 residues in the CDR3. The germline gives CDR1 MDHEN, CDR2 SYDVKM. Trimming left V 5 bases short and J 9 bases short, with 14 bases between. This CDR3 reads CASSGGYRREQFF. The CDR3 DNA reads as TGTGCCAGCAGTGGAGGATACCGGCGTGAGCAGTTCTTC.

The chain carries TRBV10-2 and TRBJ1-4; TRBD1 is a possible D gene (6 bases). The CDR3 has 13 residues. CDR1 and CDR2 from the germline V gene are WSHSY and SAAADI. Trimming shortened V by 3 bases and J by 8 bases, and 10 bases separated the two germline ends. DNA for the CDR3: TGCGCCAGCAGTGACATGGGGGCCGAAAAACTGTTTTTT. Protein product: CASSDMGAEKLFF.

This clone has a handful of counts. This rearrangement joins TRBV7-2 to TRBJ2-5; D remains unclear. CDR1 and CDR2 (germline): SGHTA, FQGNSA. The CDR3 runs to 12 residues. The ends were cut back, 5 bases at V and 5 bases at J, with 9 bases in the middle. This CDR3 is CASSRPPETQYF. In DNA, the CDR3 is TGTGCCAGCAGCCGCCCACCGGAGACCCAGTACTTC.

The chain carries TRBV6-1 and TRBJ2-1, with D possibly TRBD1 on 7 matching bases. Germline lookup yields CDR1 MNHNS and CDR2 SASEGT. The CDR3 totals 14 residues. V was cut by 11 bases and J by 1 base, with 15 bases left in between. The CDR3 sequence is CAAEGAGSYNEQFF. CDR3 in DNA: TGTGCCGCAGAGGGGGCGGGGTCCTACAATGAGCAGTTCTTC.

The rearrangement links TRBV7-9 to TRBJ1-5; no clear D. V was pared by 8 bases and J by 1 base, with 18 bases between. Germline V gene lookup returns CDR1 SEHNR and CDR2 FQNEAQ (reference sequence). This CDR3 spans 16 amino acids. The CDR3 loop reads CASAKGPGKSNQPQHF. Here the CDR3 DNA reads TGTGCCAGCGCTAAGGGTCCCGGGAAGAGCAATCAGCCCCAGCATTTT.

The chain recombines TRBV28 with TRBJ2-3; D call uncertain. CDR1 MDHEN and CDR2 SYDVKM come from the germline V gene. The V end lost 7 bases, the J end lost 2 bases, and 13 bases lay between the germline ends. This CDR3 contains 14 residues. CDR3 DNA sequence: TGTGCCAGCAAAACGGCCTACCTCACAGATACGCAGTATTTT. Translated: CASKTAYLTDTQYF. Complete variable domain (other parts from reference TRBV28 and TRBJ2-3): DVKVTQSSRYLVKRTGEKVFLECVQDMDHENMFWYRQDPGLGLRLIYFSYDVKMKEKGDIPEGYSVSREKKERFSLILESASTNQTSMYLCASKTAYLTDTQYFGPGTRLTVL.

The chain joins TRBV10-3 to TRBJ1-1; the D is unclear. Germline-derived CDR1 and CDR2 are ENHRY and SYGVKD. The CDR3 has 14 residues. V shed 2 bases and J shed 2 bases, with 9 bases lying between them. The CDR3 DNA follows: TGTGCCATCAGTGAGCGGGGTGGCAACACTGAAGCTTTCTTT. Residues: CAISERGGNTEAFF.

The rearrangement joins TRBV5-4 to TRBJ1-1; 7 bases line up with TRBD1. Per germline, CDR1 SGHNT and CDR2 YYREEE (reference sequence). The ends lost 4 bases at V and 1 base at J; junction bases unmatched: 7. This CDR3 contains 15 residues. CDR3 in DNA: TGTGCCAGCAGCCCCCAGGGGGTCGGGAACACTGAAGCTTTCTTT. It specifies CASSPQGVGNTEAFF.

The chain carries TRBV18 and TRBJ1-1, with TRBD1 matching over 8 bases. V dropped 4 bases and J dropped 3; count of bases not matched to a gene: 7. The CDR3 contains 15 residues. Germline loops: CDR1 KGHSH, CDR2 LQKENI. CDR3 region: CASSLRQGQYTEAFF. CDR3 bases: TGTGCCAGCTCACTACGACAGGGGCAATACACTGAAGCTTTCTTT.

The chain carries TRBV2 and TRBJ1-2; 12 bases map to TRBD1. CDR1 and CDR2 (germline): SNHLY, FYNNEI. The V and J ends lost 7 bases and 7 bases, in that order; junction bases with no gene match: 4. The CDR3 totals 13 residues. The CDR3 loop reads CASKGQGASGYTF. The CDR3 bases are TGTGCCAGCAAGGGACAGGGGGCGTCTGGCTACACCTTC.

The rearrangement joins TRBV2 to TRBJ2-3; no firm D call. Germline V gives CDR1 SNHLY, CDR2 FYNNEI. V dropped 5 bases and J dropped 5 bases, with 5 bases sitting between them. The CDR3 covers 11 residues. The CDR3 region is CASSREDTQYF. CDR3 sequence (DNA): TGTGCCAGCAGTCGTGAAGATACGCAGTATTTT.

The chain combines TRBV5-1 with TRBJ1-3; D is undetermined. CDR3 size: 14 residues. Deletions cut 4 bases from V and 1 base from J, with 9 bases between. Germline lookup yields CDR1 SGHRS and CDR2 YFSETQ. In DNA form, the CDR3 reads TGCGCCAGCAGCAGGAGCAGTTCTGGAAACACCATATATTTT. Translating it yields CASSRSSSGNTIYF.

The genes are TRBV5-1 and TRBJ2-2; either TRBD1 or TRBD2 may fit D (5 bases each). Looked up from germline, CDR1 is SGHRS and CDR2 is YFSETQ. Trimming took off 8 bases at V and 2 bases at J, with 13 bases between the two ends. The CDR3 runs to 14 residues. The CDR3 DNA reads as TGCGCCAGTCGCCGGGACGCAAACACCGGGGAGCTGTTTTTT. Its protein product is CASRRDANTGELFF.

The V gene is TRBV6-1, the J gene TRBJ1-4; 8 positions agree with TRBD1. The V gene's germline CDR1 is MNHNS and CDR2 SASEGT. Germline trimming cut 5 bases from V and 8 bases from J; bases unmatched to any gene: 7. This CDR3 is 14 amino acids long. The CDR3 here is CASSPDRVSEKLFF. As DNA, the CDR3 is TGTGCCAGCAGTCCGGACAGGGTATCGGAAAAACTGTTTTTT.

This chain uses TRBV5-6 with TRBJ2-2, with D possibly being TRBD2 (5 bases). V dropped 6 bases and J dropped 4 bases, with 13 bases sitting between them. Looked up from germline, CDR1 is SGHDT and CDR2 is YYEEEE. CDR3 length: 14 amino acids. The CDR3 nucleotides read TGTGCCAGCAACAATTGGGCGGGCACCGGGGAGCTGTTTTTT. It encodes CASNNWAGTGELFF.

This clone was detected a few times. This chain connects TRBV6-1 to TRBJ1-2; 9 bases are shared with TRBD1. The CDR3 extends over 15 amino acids. Germline loops: CDR1 MNHNS, CDR2 SASEGT. The V and J ends lost 8 bases and 4 bases, in that order; junction bases with no gene match: 11. The DNA for the CDR3 is TGTGCCAGCGGGTTAACAGGGGGCGAAGGCTATGGCTACACCTTC. This encodes CASGLTGGEGYGYTF.

This clone was detected once. This chain links TRBV7-2 with TRBJ1-3, with D hard to call. The CDR3 contains 15 residues. The germline V and J ends were trimmed by 1 base and 0 bases, with 7 bases remaining between them. Germline V CDR1 and CDR2: SGHTA, FQGNSA. Here the CDR3 reads CASSLDPGSGNTIYF. In DNA form, the CDR3 reads TGTGCCAGCAGCTTAGATCCTGGCTCTGGAAACACCATATATTTT. Variable domain in full (rest from reference TRBV7-2 and TRBJ1-3): GAGVSQSPSNKVTEKGKDVELRCDPISGHTALYWYRQSLGQGLEFLIYFQGNSAPDKSGLPSDRFSAERTGGSVSTLTIQRTQQEDSAVYLCASSLDPGSGNTIYFGEGSWLTVV.

The chain couples TRBV5-4 to TRBJ2-2; tentative D call: TRBD2 (5 bases). The CDR3 has 13 amino acids. Germline V gene sequence: CDR1 SGHNT, CDR2 YYREEE (reference sequence). Deletions cut 0 bases from V and 6 bases from J, with 6 bases between. As DNA, the CDR3 is TGTGCCAGCAGCTTGGACGGGGCCGGGGAGCTGTTTTTT. As protein: CASSLDGAGELFF.

The genes are TRBV4-1 and TRBJ2-1, with D unresolved. Germline-derived CDR1 and CDR2 are MGHRA and YSYEKL. The CDR3 extends over 16 amino acids. Trimming took 2 bases from V and 8 from J, leaving 19 bases between them. CDR3 loop: CASSQTLSGRRYEQFF. CDR3 in DNA: TGCGCCAGCAGCCAAACCCTATCGGGCCGGCGGTATGAGCAGTTCTTC.

The chain recombines TRBV2 with TRBJ2-2, with D unresolved. V lost 6 bases to trimming and J lost 1 base, with 6 bases between them. The CDR3 length is 13 residues. Germline lookup yields CDR1 SNHLY and CDR2 FYNNEI. CDR3 sequence (DNA): TGTGCCAGCAGGTGGGGGAACACCGGGGAGCTGTTTTTT. Encoded protein: CASRWGNTGELFF. The full variable domain, with the rest looked up from reference TRBV2 and TRBJ2-2, is EPEVTQTPSHQVTQMGQEVILRCVPISNHLYFYWYRQILGQKVEFLVSFYNNEISEKSEIFDDQFSVERPDGSNFTLKIRSTKLEDSAMYFCASRWGNTGELFFGEGSRLTVL.

J is TRBJ1-2 and V is TRBV21-1. TRBV21-1 constitutes a pseudogene. The CDR3 loop spans 13 amino acids. CDR3 bases: TGTGCCAGCAGAAGGGGGGGCAGGGTTGGCTACACCTTC. Protein sequence: CASRRGGRVGYTF.

This chain uses TRBV27 with TRBJ1-3, with TRBD1 identical over 9 bases. With V trimmed by 0 bases and J by 11 bases, 11 bases remained unmatched. Germline V gene data show CDR1 as MNHEY and CDR2 as SMNVEV (reference sequence). This CDR3 contains 16 residues. The CDR3 loop reads CASSLSGDRAGGAIYF. CDR3 sequence (DNA): TGTGCCAGCAGTTTATCGGGGGACAGGGCCGGCGGTGCCATATATTTT.

The sample holds one count of this clone. One end of the junction does not line up with germline, which may come from a read error. The chain has TRBV7-9 and TRBJ2-7; TRBD1 aligns across 7 bases. Germline loops: CDR1 SEHNR, CDR2 FQNEAQ (reference sequence). CDR3 length: 13 residues. In DNA form, the CDR3 reads TGTGTCAGCAGCCGGGACAGCTCCTACGAGCAGTACTTC. It translates to CVSSRDSSYEQYF.

The chain is built from TRBV11-2 and TRBJ2-7; perhaps TRBD1 as D (5 bases). The CDR3 runs 15 residues. V was cut by 5 bases and J by 6 bases, with 20 bases left in between. CDR1 and CDR2 from the germline V gene are SGHAT and FQNNGV. CDR3 nucleotide sequence: TGTGCCAGCAGCCCCCCGGCCCAGGTTGGGGCCGAGCAGTACTTC. This sequence encodes CASSPPAQVGAEQYF.